In this sample, the clone carrying this TCR beta chain turned up a few times. This sample stems from a study of T cells of healthy individuals. MiXCR, applied by TCRdb to the 5' RACE reads, yields one record per CDR3 protein. The table lists around 53,000 distinct CDR3 sequences, about 14% of them singletons. This TCR was sampled from a human donor in good health.

CDR3 in DNA: TGCAGTGCTAGTGAAGGGTTCAGGGAAGCTGAAGCTTTCTTT. Translating gives CSASEGFREAEAFF. The V call is TRBV20-1, the J call TRBJ1-1; D perhaps matches TRBD1 (5 bases). Trimming cost V 3 bases and J 6 bases, with 17 bases left between them. CDR1 DFQATT and CDR2 SNEGSKA come from the germline V gene (reference sequence). This CDR3 comprises 14 residues.